This T cell receptor beta chain was recovered during a study of beta chain features in type 1 diabetes. Broader study findings: Naive, central memory and regulatory TCRB repertoires appeared more similar among patients than healthy donors. Researchers could not determine here whether HLA type influences TCRB rearrangement.

Note on this clone: Its specificity is not known.

All of the isolated RNA was reverse transcribed, so expressed TCRB transcripts were sequenced. Produced via immunoSEQ multiplex PCR; TCRdb's table is partial and in-frame only. The repertoire has around 310,000 clones, 9.5% to 11% of them found once; the top ten carry around 0.015%. Trimming left V 1 base short and J 8 bases short, with 13 bases between. The CDR3 contains 14 residues. Germline V gives CDR1 MNHNS, CDR2 SASEGT. The chain links TRBV6-1 to TRBJ2-3; D possibly corresponds to TRBD1 (6 bases). The TCR was taken from a woman aged 25 to 39 in good health. The sample comprised naive CD4+ T cells from blood. The CDR3 here is CASSEVGQLGTQYF. The CDR3 DNA reads TGTGCCAGCAGTGAAGTGGGACAACTCGGTACGCAGTATTTT.